Described below is a single T cell receptor (beta chain) sequence and its context. Its cognate antigen is unknown. The same CDR3 can be traced to other DNA sequences in this sample. The authors' processing: Junction-only immunoSEQ sequences carried no quality scores, so filtering differed. Data came from immunoSEQ multiplex PCR; TCRdb stores just in-frame clones and leaves some out. V and J calls and clone size are given by that table; D and trimming were obtained from the DNA. The sample contains approximately 1.9 million clones, around 93% of which appear only once. This CDR3 is built from 14 residues. V lost 4 bases and J lost 0, with 10 bases in between. CDR1 and CDR2 (germline): SGDLS, YYNGEE. This sample stems from a study of shared clonotypes between healthy human individuals. Study background: With ages of 18 to 49, the donors were a couple of women and a few men.

Naive CD8 cells, CD45RO-negative and positively selected for CCR7, excluded terminally differentiated effector memory CD45RA+ cells. Study results and caveats: Generally, estimated richness proved larger in naive subsets than it did in memory subsets. Naive CD4 clonotype sharing across several donors was 4% to 5%.

This TCR was sampled from a young man in good health. Some clones in this sample may be carry-over from other donors' samples. The chain couples TRBV9 to TRBJ1-1; D remains ambiguous. Source material: naive CD8+ T cells from PBMCs. The CDR3 region is CASSPRTVNTEAFF. The CDR3 nucleotides read TGTGCCAGCAGCCCCCGCACAGTGAACACTGAAGCTTTCTTT.